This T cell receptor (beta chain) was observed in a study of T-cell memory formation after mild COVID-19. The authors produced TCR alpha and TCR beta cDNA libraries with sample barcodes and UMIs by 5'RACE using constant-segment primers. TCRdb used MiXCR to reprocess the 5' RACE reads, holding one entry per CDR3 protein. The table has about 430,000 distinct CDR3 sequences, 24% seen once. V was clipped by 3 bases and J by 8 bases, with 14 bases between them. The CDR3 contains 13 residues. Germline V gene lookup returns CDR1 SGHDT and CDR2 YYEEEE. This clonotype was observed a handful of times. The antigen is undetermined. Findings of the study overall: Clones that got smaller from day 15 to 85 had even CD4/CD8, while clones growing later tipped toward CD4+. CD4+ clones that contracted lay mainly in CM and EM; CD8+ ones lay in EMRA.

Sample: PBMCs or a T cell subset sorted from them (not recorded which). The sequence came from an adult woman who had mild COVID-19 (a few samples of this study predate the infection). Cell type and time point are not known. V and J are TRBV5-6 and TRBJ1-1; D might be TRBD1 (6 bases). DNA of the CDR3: TGTGCCAGCAGCTGGGGGCAGGGGATCGAAGCTTTCTTT. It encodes CASSWGQGIEAFF.